A selection of T cell receptor beta chains follows, all from one sample in a study of CXCR3-negative and CXCR3-positive naive CD8 T cells. TCRdb reprocessed the 5' RACE reads and keeps a single row for each CDR3 protein, giving no DNA. This listing includes around 130,000 distinct CDR3 sequences. The sequencing sample was made of naive CXCR3+ CD8+ T cells from blood. Every receptor here comes from a human donor in good health. Some clones in this sample may be carry-over from other donors' samples. Each CDR3 is given with its conserved first and last residue. The order of the fields is J gene, V gene, CDR3 protein.

J: TRBJ2-5; V: TRBV7-8; CDR3: CASSRSGGLQETQYF
J: TRBJ2-7; V: TRBV7-9; CDR3: CASSSGAPLRNEQYF
J: TRBJ2-7; V: TRBV7-6; CDR3: CASSLGQPGQGYEQYF
J: TRBJ2-4; V: TRBV5-1; CDR3: CASSLAWGGAKNIQYF
J: TRBJ2-1; V: TRBV29-1; CDR3: CSVEEYNEQFF
J: TRBJ1-6; V: TRBV5-1; CDR3: CASSLDPGEGSPLHF
J: TRBJ2-1; V: TRBV4-1; CDR3: CASSNTGGGSYNEQFF
J: TRBJ1-1; V: TRBV5-6; CDR3: CASSLAGQGARTEAFF
J: TRBJ1-1; V: TRBV7-9; CDR3: CASSLGLTENTEAFF
J: TRBJ2-1; V: TRBV30; CDR3: CAWMPPTLRNEQFF
J: TRBJ2-2; V: TRBV29-1; CDR3: CSGFQNLGGELFF
J: TRBJ1-5; V: TRBV12-3/TRBV12-4; CDR3: CASRGELSNQPQHF
J: TRBJ2-5; V: TRBV5-4; CDR3: CASTPRGGGSQETQYF
J: TRBJ1-5; V: TRBV29-1; CDR3: CSMGGPLYSNQPQHF
J: TRBJ2-1; V: TRBV9; CDR3: CASGPITGPYNEQFF
J: TRBJ2-7; V: TRBV25-1; CDR3: CASSPDRELYEQYF
J: TRBJ2-7; V: TRBV29-1; CDR3: CSVDGTEDKNSYEQYF
J: TRBJ2-7; V: TRBV6-2/TRBV6-3; CDR3: CASTSKKGGGIEQYF
J: TRBJ1-1; V: TRBV5-6; CDR3: CASSLMSTEAFF
J: TRBJ1-1; V: TRBV6-2/TRBV6-3; CDR3: CASSSTFEMNTEAFF
J: TRBJ1-5; V: TRBV12-3/TRBV12-4; CDR3: CASTLGGPYSNQPQHF
J: TRBJ2-1; V: TRBV15; CDR3: CATSSFILAGVNEQFF
J: TRBJ2-7; V: TRBV7-9; CDR3: CASSSSTGGFIEQYF
J: TRBJ2-1; V: TRBV7-9; CDR3: CASSSGGYYEQFF
J: TRBJ2-7; V: TRBV2; CDR3: CASTQTSGVLEQYF
J: TRBJ1-1; V: TRBV12-3/TRBV12-4; CDR3: CASSLGWGRDTEAFF
J: TRBJ1-1; V: TRBV25-1; CDR3: CASSEAAGSNTEAFF
J: TRBJ2-7; V: TRBV13; CDR3: CASSWGSYEQYF
J: TRBJ1-2; V: TRBV20-1; CDR3: CSARESWVGYGYTF
J: TRBJ1-2; V: TRBV10-3; CDR3: CAISFTGEADASFMGYTF
J: TRBJ1-3; V: TRBV15; CDR3: CATSGVGYGNTIYF